The 26 T cell receptor beta chains below come from one sample, sequenced in a study of T cell changes during pregnancy in multiple sclerosis (dated by TCRdb to between 2019 and 2020). The library was prepared using the immunoSEQ multiplex PCR assay. This immuneACCESS table, as held by TCRdb, lists in-frame sequences with V and J called but not all clones. Of the missing ones, under half trace to an unresolved V gene in checked studies; the others have no known cause. This sample lists 30,000 to 40,000 clones; around 93% were detected once. The top ten clones comprise about 0.39% of the sample. Material: CD4+ T cells from peripheral blood mononuclear cells, obtained in the second trimester of pregnancy. Receptors were obtained from a female donor with multiple sclerosis, enrolled in a pregnancy study.

This clone was seen a single time. The V gene is TRBV20-1, the J gene TRBJ2-1; TRBD1 matches at 7 bases. The trim removed 8 bases at V and 12 bases at J, leaving 10 bases unmatched. The CDR3 runs to 11 residues. Germline values: CDR1 DFQATT, CDR2 SNEGSKA (reference sequence). CDR3 sequence reads: CSSDVAGGQFF. CDR3 sequence (DNA): TGCAGTTCCGACGTCGCAGGGGGGCAGTTCTTC.

The chain uses TRBV4-1 and TRBJ1-2, with unresolved D. Germline CDR1 and CDR2: MGHRA and YSYEKL. This CDR3 spans 14 amino acids. Between the trimmed V and J ends, which lost 5 bases and 6 bases, there was a span of 16 bases. The CDR3 sequence: CASSGLYGRHGYTF. The DNA of the CDR3 is TGCGCCAGCAGCGGACTCTATGGTAGGCATGGCTACACCTTC.

The chain carries TRBV5-1 and TRBJ2-5; 11 positions match TRBD2. This CDR3 is built from 14 residues. The J segment lost 5 bases and the V segment lost 0 bases, leaving 0 bases of the junction unmatched. The germline CDR1 and CDR2 sequences are SGHRS and YFSETQ. CDR3 in DNA: TGCGCCAGCAGCTTGGGACTAGCGGGGGAGACCCAGTACTTC. It encodes CASSLGLAGETQYF.

V and J are TRBV5-1 and TRBJ1-1; TRBD1 agrees at 7 bases. This CDR3 is built from 14 residues. V dropped 0 bases and J dropped 9; count of bases not matched to a gene: 8. Germline-derived CDR1 and CDR2 are SGHRS and YFSETQ. The CDR3 bases are TGCGCCAGCAGCTTGGGGGACAGCCGAATTAAAGCTTTCTTT. It specifies CASSLGDSRIKAFF.

The chain couples TRBV15 to TRBJ1-4; D not certain. Germline V gene data show CDR1 as LNHNV and CDR2 as YYDKDF (reference sequence). The CDR3 sequence is 12 residues long. Trimming stripped 8 bases from V and 7 bases from J, with 11 bases between. The CDR3 coding sequence is TGTGCCACCCACCAAAATAGTGAAAAACTGTTTTTT. Translating it yields CATHQNSEKLFF.

The V gene is TRBV9, the J gene TRBJ2-5, with 11 bases that match TRBD2. Trimming took 2 bases from V and 4 from J; bases not matched to a gene: 7. The CDR3 extends over 16 amino acids. Germline CDR1 and CDR2: SGDLS and YYNGEE. CDR3 sequence: CASSVSSGGARETQYF. The CDR3 nucleotides read TGTGCCAGCAGCGTGAGTAGCGGGGGGGCACGAGAGACCCAGTACTTC.

The chain joins TRBV19 to TRBJ1-5; D uncertain. The CDR3 spans 14 residues. CDR1 LNHDA and CDR2 SQIVND come from the germline V gene (reference sequence). Between the trimmed V and J ends, which lost 6 bases and 4 bases, there was a span of 13 bases. The CDR3 here is CASRLPRLNQPQHF. The CDR3 DNA is TGTGCCAGTAGGTTGCCGCGCTTGAATCAGCCCCAGCATTTT.

The chain employs TRBV9 and TRBJ1-1; D perhaps matches TRBD1 (6 bases). This CDR3 region has 14 residues. Trimming stripped 4 bases from V and 6 bases from J, with 16 bases between. CDR1 and CDR2 from the germline V gene are SGDLS and YYNGEE. The DNA for the CDR3 is TGTGCCAGCAGCCCTGGACAGAGAGAGTCTGAAGCTTTCTTT. It encodes CASSPGQRESEAFF.

V is TRBV6-5 and J is TRBJ1-6; the match to TRBD1 covers 8 bases. Germline V gene data show CDR1 as MNHEY and CDR2 as SVGAGI. The CDR3 spans 14 residues. The J segment lost 13 bases and the V segment lost 6 bases, leaving 11 bases of the junction unmatched. CDR3 in amino acids: CASRPGQGRVPLHF. In DNA form, the CDR3 reads TGTGCCAGCAGACCTGGACAGGGCAGGGTCCCCCTCCACTTT.

J is TRBJ2-1 and V is TRBV18, with no clear D. The germline CDR1 and CDR2 sequences are KGHSH and LQKENI. The ends were cut back, 4 bases at V and 15 bases at J, with 10 bases in the middle. The CDR3 is 10 residues long. For the CDR3, the DNA is TGTGCCAGCTCACGGGCAGTCGGGTTCTTC. Protein product: CASSRAVGFF.

This clone was counted once. The chain carries TRBV4-1 and TRBJ1-5; the D is unclear. V dropped 0 bases and J dropped 0 bases, with 12 bases sitting between them. CDR1 is MGHRA and CDR2 is YSYEKL in the germline V gene. The CDR3 totals 17 residues. The CDR3 nucleotides read TGCGCCAGCAGCCAAGACTGGGAGAGAGTTAGCAATCAGCCCCAGCATTTT. As protein: CASSQDWERVSNQPQHF.

In DNA, the CDR3 is TGTGCTAGTGGTTTGTCGCGGGTCGAGCAGTTCTTC. Translating gives CASGLSRVEQFF. V usage is TRBV12-5 and J usage is TRBJ2-1; D perhaps matches TRBD2 (5 bases). CDR3 length equals 12 residues. V was shortened by 2 bases and J by 10 bases, with 9 bases between the two germline ends. Looked up from germline, CDR1 is LGHNT and CDR2 is FRNRAP.

The V and J genes are TRBV18 and TRBJ1-2; 7 nucleotides align to TRBD1. Per the germline V gene, CDR1 is KGHSH and CDR2 is LQKENI. This CDR3 is 15 amino acids long. Germline trimming cut 2 bases from V and 2 bases from J; bases unmatched to any gene: 5. CDR3: CASSPGAGGNYGYTF. In DNA form, the CDR3 reads TGTGCCAGCTCACCAGGGGCAGGGGGAAACTATGGCTACACCTTC.

This clone is a singleton in its sample. The chain uses TRBV19 and TRBJ1-2, with a possible D match to TRBD1 (6 bases). Trimming pared 4 bases from V and 7 bases from J, leaving 19 bases between. Germline CDR1 reads LNHDA; CDR2 reads SQIVND (reference sequence). The CDR3 covers 15 residues. This CDR3 reads CASSTPVAGASGYTF. CDR3 DNA sequence: TGTGCCAGTAGTACCCCCGTTGCGGGGGCGAGTGGCTACACCTTC.

J is TRBJ1-4 and V is TRBV6-1, with 8 bases lining up with TRBD1. The CDR3 covers 11 residues. Germline CDR1 MNHNS, CDR2 SASEGT. V trimming: 2 bases; J trimming: 13 bases; junction bases outside the gene matches: 0. The DNA of the CDR3 is TGTGCCAGCAGTGAAACAGGGGGACTGTTTTTT. The encoded protein is CASSETGGLFF.

CDR3 sequence (DNA): TGCGCCAGCAGCTTGGTGAGTCGGGACTTCCACAATGAGCAGTTCTTC. It encodes CASSLVSRDFHNEQFF. V usage is TRBV5-1 and J usage is TRBJ2-1; D possibly corresponds to TRBD2 (6 bases). Germline V gene sequence: CDR1 SGHRS, CDR2 YFSETQ. V lost 0 bases to trimming and J lost 5 bases, with 15 bases between them. The CDR3 loop spans 16 amino acids.

The V gene is TRBV30, the J gene TRBJ2-7; the match to TRBD1 covers 10 bases. J lost 1 base, V lost 5 bases, and 11 bases had no gene match. The CDR3 sequence is 16 residues long. The germline V gene encodes CDR1 GTSNPN and CDR2 SVGIG (reference sequence). The CDR3 coding sequence is TGTGCCTGGGTGCGGTCGGACAGGGGGTATTCCTACGAGCAGTACTTC. Its protein product is CAWVRSDRGYSYEQYF.

This rearrangement joins TRBV18 to TRBJ2-2; a possible D gene is TRBD1 (6 bases). From germline, CDR1 is KGHSH and CDR2 LQKENI. V lost 4 bases and J 5 bases, leaving 11 bases between the germline ends. The CDR3 has 14 amino acids. CDR3 in DNA: TGTGCCAGCTCACAGGACAGATCTACCGGGGAGCTGTTTTTT. Its protein is CASSQDRSTGELFF.

The genes are TRBV4-3 and TRBJ2-2; the D is unclear. Germline V CDR1 and CDR2: LGHNA, YSLEER. The CDR3 runs 16 residues. The ends were cut back, 0 bases at V and 4 bases at J, with 12 bases in the middle. CDR3 in DNA: TGCGCCAGCAGCCAAGATCTCGCGAGGAGCACCGGGGAGCTGTTTTTT. As protein: CASSQDLARSTGELFF.

The gene calls are TRBV5-1 and TRBJ2-7; 11 nucleotides match TRBD2. V gave up 4 bases and J gave up 2 bases; unmatched junction bases: 5. The germline V gene encodes CDR1 SGHRS and CDR2 YFSETQ. The CDR3 is 15 residues long. Here the CDR3 DNA reads TGCGCCAGCAGCCCGGGACTAGCGGCACCCTACGAGCAGTACTTC. It codes for CASSPGLAAPYEQYF.

This chain uses TRBV27 with TRBJ1-4, with no clear D. V dropped 5 bases and J dropped 3 bases, with 7 bases sitting between them. CDR1 and CDR2 (germline): MNHEY, SMNVEV (reference sequence). CDR3 size: 13 residues. The CDR3, as DNA: TGTGCCAGCAGTCCTATCTCTAATGAAAAACTGTTTTTT. Its translation is CASSPISNEKLFF.

The chain employs TRBV11-2 and TRBJ2-7, with TRBD2 matching 7 bases. The junction had 8 bases not matched to a gene; V was cut back by 3 bases and J by 3 bases. There are 15 residues in the CDR3. Germline CDR1 SGHAT, CDR2 FQNNGV. The CDR3 DNA reads as TGTGCCAGCAGCTTTAAGAGGGAGGGCCTCTACGAGCAGTACTTC. This gives the protein CASSFKREGLYEQYF.

The rearrangement links TRBV28 to TRBJ1-2; D perhaps matches TRBD1 (5 bases). From germline, CDR1 is MDHEN and CDR2 SYDVKM. The CDR3 covers 15 residues. Trimming removed 6 bases from V and 6 bases from J, with 20 bases in between. The CDR3 spells CASSLPGAGEHGYTF. CDR3 bases: TGTGCCAGCAGCCTCCCCGGGGCGGGAGAACATGGCTACACCTTC.

This sequence joins TRBV19 and TRBJ2-3; D is perhaps TRBD1 (6 bases). Looked up from germline, CDR1 is LNHDA and CDR2 is SQIVND (reference sequence). V was trimmed by 5 bases and J by 9 bases, leaving 15 bases between them. The CDR3 sequence is 13 residues long. Here the CDR3 DNA reads TGTGCCAGTAGTCGCAACAGGGTGGGGACGCAGTATTTT. This encodes CASSRNRVGTQYF.

This chain joins TRBV5-5 and TRBJ2-5, with 8 nucleotides matching TRBD2. Germline V gene lookup returns CDR1 SGHKS and CDR2 YYEKEE (reference sequence). V lost 3 bases, J lost 1 base, and 14 bases stayed unmatched. This CDR3 has 18 residues. The CDR3 nucleotides read TGTGCCAGCAGCTACGCTATAGACCGGGGGGGTATCCAAGAGACCCAGTACTTC. Translation: CASSYAIDRGGIQETQYF.

Concerning this clone itself: One end of the junction varies from germline; a read error may be responsible. The V call is TRBV27, the J call TRBJ2-7; 10 bases line up with TRBD2. Germline assignment: CDR1 MNHEY and CDR2 SMNVEV (reference sequence). CDR3 length: 12 amino acids. The CDR3, as DNA: TGTGCCAGCAGGTTATGGACTAGCGGACTGTACTTC. Amino acid sequence: CASRLWTSGLYF.